The rows below give T cell receptor beta chains drawn from one sample of a study of blood T cell repertoires in COVID-19. The method was immunoSEQ multiplex PCR; TCRdb's version includes in-frame clones alone and lacks a portion of them. The sample records 50,000 to 65,000 clones, about 85% being singletons. Sequenced: peripheral blood. All receptors derive from an older man with acute or convalescent COVID-19. The CDR3 runs from the conserved cysteine through the conserved F or W. D genes are given only for firm matches. Clone size is shown for a subset of rows, as once, few, many or a class of expanded clone.

>.|TRBV5-1|TRBJ2-1|TRBD2
TGCGCCAGCAGCCCCGTCGCGGGGGGGGACAATGAGCAGTTCTTC
CASSPVAGGDNEQFF
>.|TRBV5-1|TRBJ2-1|.
TGCGCCAGCAGACCCGACACGTACAATGAGCAGTTCTTC
CASRPDTYNEQFF
>.|TRBV5-6|TRBJ1-4|.
TGTGCCAGCAGTTGGAGGGGTGCAACTAATGAAAAACTGTTTTTT
CASSWRGATNEKLFF
>medium-sized|TRBV5-1|TRBJ1-3|TRBD1
TGCGCCAGCAGCCCCGGGACAGGGGTAGACACCATATATTTT
CASSPGTGVDTIYF
>.|TRBV5-4|TRBJ1-1|.
TGTGCCAGCCAAGCCGGGGGGATGAACACTGAAGCTTTCTTT
CASQAGGMNTEAFF
>.|TRBV6-5|TRBJ1-1|TRBD1
TGTGCCAGCAGTTGGACAGGAATCAACACTGAAGCTTTCTTT
CASSWTGINTEAFF
>.|TRBV3-1/TRBV3-2|TRBJ1-6|.
TGTGCCAGCAGCCAAGAGGCAGGTAGTTCACCCCTCCACTTT
CASSQEAGSSPLHF
>.|TRBV4-1|TRBJ1-4|TRBD1
TGCGCCAGCAGCCGCGAACAGGGGGCGGCCCCGAGTGAAAAACTGTTTTTT
CASSREQGAAPSEKLFF
>few|TRBV5-4|TRBJ2-7|.
TGTGCCGGAAACAGGGTGGGGTCCTACGAGCAGTACTTC
CAGNRVGSYEQYF
>.|TRBV7-3|TRBJ1-1|TRBD1
TGTGCCAGCAGCAAGGACAGGACTGAAGCTTTCTTT
CASSKDRTEAFF
>.|TRBV29-1|TRBJ2-1|TRBD1
TGCAGCGTTGAAGAATTACAGGGGGCGTTGACTTATGAGCAGTTCTTC
CSVEELQGALTYEQFF
>.|TRBV7-2|TRBJ1-5|.
TGTGCCAGCAGCTTTAGGGAGGGCCAGCCCCAGCATTTT
CASSFREGQPQHF
>.|TRBV20-1|TRBJ1-4|.
TGCAGTGCGGACTCCCTCGAAAAACTGTTTTTT
CSADSLEKLFF
>once|TRBV2|TRBJ1-5|TRBD1
TGTGCCAGCAGGGGACAGGGTGGACAGCCCCAGCATTTT
CASRGQGGQPQHF
>.|TRBV24-1|TRBJ2-2|.
TGTGCCACCAGTGATCCGACAGGAGCGAACACCGGGGAGCTGTTTTTT
CATSDPTGANTGELFF
>.|TRBV28|TRBJ1-5|.
TGTGCCAGCAGTTTATTGGGGGGGAACAATCAGCCCCAGCATTTT
CASSLLGGNNQPQHF
>.|TRBV3-1/TRBV3-2|TRBJ2-2|.
TGTGCCAGCAGCCAAAACAGGATCACCGGGGAGCTGTTTTTT
CASSQNRITGELFF
>once|TRBV19|TRBJ1-1|.
TGTGCCAGTAGTATAGACGGGGGAACAACTGAAGCTTTCTTT
CASSIDGGTTEAFF
>.|TRBV6-5|TRBJ1-2|TRBD1
TGTGCCAGCAGCCTTTATCTACAGGGGGCCTATGGCTACACCTTC
CASSLYLQGAYGYTF
>.|TRBV6-1|TRBJ1-1|.
TGTGCCAGCAGTGACAGGTTGGACACTGAAGCTTTCTTT
CASSDRLDTEAFF
>.|TRBV20-1|TRBJ1-4|.
TGCAGTGCCGCGGAAGAAAAACTGTTTTTT
CSAAEEKLFF
>once|TRBV18|TRBJ2-1|TRBD2
TGTGCCAGCTCACTTAGCGGGGGGGGCGACAATGAGCAGTTCTTC
CASSLSGGGDNEQFF
>.|TRBV10-1|TRBJ2-5|TRBD2
TGCGCCAGCAGTCCCGGGACTAGCGGGGGGGAGACCCAGTACTTC
CASSPGTSGGETQYF
>.|TRBV3-1/TRBV3-2|TRBJ1-6|.
TGTGCCAGCAGCCACGACGGGAATTCACCCCTCCACTTT
CASSHDGNSPLHF
>once|TRBV28|TRBJ2-7|.
TGTGCCAGCAGTTCCCCAGGGGGGAGGCTCTACGAGCAGTACTTC
CASSSPGGRLYEQYF
>.|TRBV3-1/TRBV3-2|TRBJ2-7|.
TGTGCCAGCAGCCAGCGGAGGGAGAGCTACGAGCAGTACTTC
CASSQRRESYEQYF
>.|TRBV6-5|TRBJ1-5|.
TGTGCCAGCCGGGGGTTTGTCAATCAGCCCCAGCATTTT
CASRGFVNQPQHF
>few|TRBV7-2|TRBJ1-2|TRBD1
TGTGCCAGCAGCTTGGAGACAGGGGGCGGTGGCTACACCTTC
CASSLETGGGGYTF
>.|TRBV7-8|TRBJ1-5|.
TGTGCCAGCAGCCCCGGGGGAGGGGTTCATCAGCCCCAGCATTTT
CASSPGGGVHQPQHF
>.|TRBV28|TRBJ2-7|TRBD1
TGTGCCAGCTCGGGACAGGGGGTCGAAGAGCAGTACTTC
CASSGQGVEEQYF
>.|TRBV27|TRBJ2-7|TRBD1
TGTGCCAGCAGCCGTGGGCCCGGGACAGACTACGAGCAGTACTTC
CASSRGPGTDYEQYF
>.|TRBV4-1|TRBJ1-2|TRBD1
TGCGCCAGCAGCTCCCCAGGGGGTGACTATGGCTACACCTTC
CASSSPGGDYGYTF
>once|TRBV7-3|TRBJ2-1|.
TGTGCCAGCAGCCTGAACCCAGGGGATGAGCAGTTCTTC
CASSLNPGDEQFF
>.|TRBV9|TRBJ2-7|.
TGTGCCAGCAGCGCTCAGACGGGTTCGGGCTACGAGCAGTACTTC
CASSAQTGSGYEQYF
>.|TRBV6-5|TRBJ1-4|.
TGTGCCAGCAGTTTTCGAACAGCGGGGGAAAAACTGTTTTTT
CASSFRTAGEKLFF
>once|TRBV5-6|TRBJ1-5|TRBD1
TGTGCCAGCAGCCTGGGACAGGGAAGCAATCAGCCCCAGCATTTT
CASSLGQGSNQPQHF
>.|TRBV5-1|TRBJ1-1|TRBD1
TGCGCCAGCAGCCACTCACAGGGGGGGACTGAAGCTTTCTTT
CASSHSQGGTEAFF
>once|TRBV7-3|TRBJ2-3|TRBD1
TGTGCCAGCAGCCGGACAGGTCGGCGAAGCACAGATACGCAGTATTTT
CASSRTGRRSTDTQYF
>.|TRBV5-1|TRBJ2-7|TRBD1
TGCGCCAGCAGCCCAGACAGGGGTTGGCAGTACTTC
CASSPDRGWQYF
>.|TRBV7-3|TRBJ2-3|TRBD2
TGTGCCAGCAGCTCCGGGGGGAAGTCAGATACGCAGTATTTT
CASSSGGKSDTQYF
>.|TRBV6-1|TRBJ1-5|.
TGTGCCAGCAGTGAAGGTAATGGCAGGGGAAGGGGTAGCAATCAGCCCCAGCATTTT
CASSEGNGRGRGSNQPQHF
>.|TRBV19|TRBJ2-2|TRBD1
TGTGCCAGTAGTCGACAGGGGTGGGAGCTGTTTTTT
CASSRQGWELFF
>.|TRBV5-1|TRBJ1-2|.
TGCGCCAGCAAATACGGGGGTAGTTCGGGCTACACCTTC
CASKYGGSSGYTF
>.|TRBV5-5|TRBJ1-6|.
TGTGCCAGCAGCTTGGGCGGGAGGGATTCACCCCTCCACTTT
CASSLGGRDSPLHF
>.|TRBV12-3/TRBV12-4|TRBJ1-2|.
TGTGCCAGCAGGCGATTGGACACCTATGGCTACACCTTC
CASRRLDTYGYTF